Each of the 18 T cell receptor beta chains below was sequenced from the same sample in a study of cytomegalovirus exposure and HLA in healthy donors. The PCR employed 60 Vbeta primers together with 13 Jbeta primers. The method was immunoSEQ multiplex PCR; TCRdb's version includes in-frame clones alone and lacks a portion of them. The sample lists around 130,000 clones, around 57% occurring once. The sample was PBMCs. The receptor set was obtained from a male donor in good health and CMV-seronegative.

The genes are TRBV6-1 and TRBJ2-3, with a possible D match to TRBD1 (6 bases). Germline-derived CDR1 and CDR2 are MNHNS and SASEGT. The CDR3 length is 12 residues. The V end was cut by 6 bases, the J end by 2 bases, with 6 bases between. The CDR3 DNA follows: TGTGCCAGCAGGGGGGCCACAGATACGCAGTATTTT. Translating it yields CASRGATDTQYF.

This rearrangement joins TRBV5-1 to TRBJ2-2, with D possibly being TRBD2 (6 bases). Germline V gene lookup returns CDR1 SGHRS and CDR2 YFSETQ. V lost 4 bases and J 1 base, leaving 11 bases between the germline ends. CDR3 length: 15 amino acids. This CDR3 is CASSLGGENTGELFF. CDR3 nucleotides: TGCGCCAGCAGCCTTGGAGGGGAGAACACCGGGGAGCTGTTTTTT. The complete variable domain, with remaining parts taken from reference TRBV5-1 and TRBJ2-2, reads KAGVTQTPRYLIKTRGQQVTLSCSPISGHRSVSWYQQTPGQGLQFLFEYFSETQRNKGNFPGRFSGRQFSNSRSEMNVSTLELGDSALYLCASSLGGENTGELFFGEGSRLTVL.

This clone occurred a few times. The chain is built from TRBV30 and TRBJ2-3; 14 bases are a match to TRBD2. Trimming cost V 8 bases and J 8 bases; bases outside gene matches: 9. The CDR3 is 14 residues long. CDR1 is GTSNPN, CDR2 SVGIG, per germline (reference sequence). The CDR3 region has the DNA TGTGCCGGCCGACTAGCGGGGGGGCCAGGTACGCAGTATTTT. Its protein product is CAGRLAGGPGTQYF.

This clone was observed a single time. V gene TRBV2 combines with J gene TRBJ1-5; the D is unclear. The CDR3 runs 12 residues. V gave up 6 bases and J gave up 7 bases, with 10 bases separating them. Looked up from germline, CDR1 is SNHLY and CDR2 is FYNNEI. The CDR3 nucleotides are TGTGCCAGCAGCCTCTACAGCCAGCCCCAGCATTTT. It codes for CASSLYSQPQHF.

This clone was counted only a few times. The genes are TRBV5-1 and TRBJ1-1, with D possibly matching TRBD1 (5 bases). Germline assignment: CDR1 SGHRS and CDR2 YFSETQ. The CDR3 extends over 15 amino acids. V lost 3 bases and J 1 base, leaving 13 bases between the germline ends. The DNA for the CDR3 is TGCGCCAGCAGCTGGGGCGGGGGATCGAACACTGAAGCTTTCTTT. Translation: CASSWGGGSNTEAFF.

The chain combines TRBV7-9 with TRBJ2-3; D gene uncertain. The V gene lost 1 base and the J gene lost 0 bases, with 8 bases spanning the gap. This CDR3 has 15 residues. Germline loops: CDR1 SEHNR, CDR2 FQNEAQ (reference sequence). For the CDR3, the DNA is TGTGCCAGCAGCTTAGGCCAGTATAGCACAGATACGCAGTATTTT. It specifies CASSLGQYSTDTQYF.

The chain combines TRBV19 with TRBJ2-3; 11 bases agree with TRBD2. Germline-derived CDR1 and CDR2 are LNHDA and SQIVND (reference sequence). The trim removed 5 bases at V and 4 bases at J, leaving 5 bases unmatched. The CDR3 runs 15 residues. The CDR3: CASSLSGGVADTQYF. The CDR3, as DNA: TGTGCCAGTAGTCTTAGCGGGGGGGTTGCAGATACGCAGTATTTT. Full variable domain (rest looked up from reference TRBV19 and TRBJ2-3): DGGITQSPKYLFRKEGQNVTLSCEQNLNHDAMYWYRQDPGQGLRLIYYSQIVNDFQKGDIAEGYSVSREKKESFPLTVTSAQKNPTAFYLCASSLSGGVADTQYFGPGTRLTVL.

The CDR3, as DNA: TGTGCCAGCTCACTACCTAGCGGGGGTGCCTACAATGAGCAGTTCTTC. Translated: CASSLPSGGAYNEQFF. The V call is TRBV18, the J call TRBJ2-1, with 10 nucleotides matching TRBD2. This CDR3 has 16 residues. CDR1 is KGHSH, CDR2 LQKENI, per germline. V was clipped by 4 bases and J by 2 bases; unmatched bases: 5.

CDR3 DNA: TGTGCCAGTAGTATGGGACAGGGATACGAGCAGTACTTC. It specifies CASSMGQGYEQYF. The chain carries TRBV19 and TRBJ2-7, with 9 bases that match TRBD1. The CDR3 covers 13 residues. The V gene end was trimmed by 3 bases and the J gene end by 4 bases; junction bases not matched to a gene: 1. CDR1 and CDR2 (germline): LNHDA, SQIVND (reference sequence).

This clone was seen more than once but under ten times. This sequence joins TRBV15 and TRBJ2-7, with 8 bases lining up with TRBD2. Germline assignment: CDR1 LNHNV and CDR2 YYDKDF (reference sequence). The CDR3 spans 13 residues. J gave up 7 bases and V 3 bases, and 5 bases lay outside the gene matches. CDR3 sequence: CATSSHREGEQYF. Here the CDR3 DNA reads TGTGCCACCAGCAGCCACCGGGAGGGAGAGCAGTACTTC.

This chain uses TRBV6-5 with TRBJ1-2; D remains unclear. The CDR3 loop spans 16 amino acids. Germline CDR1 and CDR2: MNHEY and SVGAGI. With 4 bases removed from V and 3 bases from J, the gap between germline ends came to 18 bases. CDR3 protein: CASSFRSEGDDYGYTF. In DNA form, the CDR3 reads TGTGCCAGCAGTTTCAGATCCGAGGGAGATGACTATGGCTACACCTTC.

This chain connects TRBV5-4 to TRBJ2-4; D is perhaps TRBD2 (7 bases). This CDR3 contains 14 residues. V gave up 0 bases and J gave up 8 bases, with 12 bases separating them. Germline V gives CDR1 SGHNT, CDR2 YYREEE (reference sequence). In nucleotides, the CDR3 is TGTGCCAGCAGCTTGGATCGGGGGGCGGACATTCAGTACTTC. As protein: CASSLDRGADIQYF.

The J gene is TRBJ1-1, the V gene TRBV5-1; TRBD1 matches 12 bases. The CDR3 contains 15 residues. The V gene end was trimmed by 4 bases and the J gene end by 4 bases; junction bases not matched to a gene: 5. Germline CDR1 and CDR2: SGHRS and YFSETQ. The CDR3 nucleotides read TGCGCCAGCAGCGGGGACAGGGGGCCGGGCACTGAAGCTTTCTTT. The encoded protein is CASSGDRGPGTEAFF.

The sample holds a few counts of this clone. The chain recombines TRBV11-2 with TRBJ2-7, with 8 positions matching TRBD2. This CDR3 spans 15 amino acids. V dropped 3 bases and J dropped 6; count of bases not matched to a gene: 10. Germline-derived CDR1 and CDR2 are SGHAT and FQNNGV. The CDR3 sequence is CASSFSGAGVREQYF. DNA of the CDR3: TGTGCCAGCAGCTTTAGCGGGGCAGGGGTCCGCGAGCAGTACTTC.

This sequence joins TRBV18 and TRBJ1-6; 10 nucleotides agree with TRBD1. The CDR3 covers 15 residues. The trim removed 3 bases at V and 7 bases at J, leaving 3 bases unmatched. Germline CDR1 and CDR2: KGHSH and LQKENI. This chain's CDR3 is CASSPGQGENSPLHF. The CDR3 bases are TGTGCCAGCTCACCCGGACAGGGGGAGAATTCACCCCTCCACTTT.

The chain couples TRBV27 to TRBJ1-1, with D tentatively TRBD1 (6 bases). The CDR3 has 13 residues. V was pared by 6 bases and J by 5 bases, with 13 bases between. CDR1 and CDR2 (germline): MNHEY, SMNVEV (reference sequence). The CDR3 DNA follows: TGTGCCAGCAGGGGGGGAGGGGGAACTGAAGCTTTCTTT. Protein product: CASRGGGGTEAFF.

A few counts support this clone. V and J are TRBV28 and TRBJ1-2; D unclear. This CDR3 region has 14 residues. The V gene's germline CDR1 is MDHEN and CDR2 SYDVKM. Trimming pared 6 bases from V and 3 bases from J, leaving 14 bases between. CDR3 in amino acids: CASRSSREYYGYTF. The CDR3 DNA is TGTGCCAGCAGGTCAAGTAGGGAGTACTATGGCTACACCTTC.

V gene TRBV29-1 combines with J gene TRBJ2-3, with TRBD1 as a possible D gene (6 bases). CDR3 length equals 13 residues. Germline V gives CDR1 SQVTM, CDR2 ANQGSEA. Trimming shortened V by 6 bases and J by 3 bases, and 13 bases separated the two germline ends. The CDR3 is CSVAGQYTDTQYF. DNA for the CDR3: TGCAGCGTGGCCGGACAGTATACAGATACGCAGTATTTT.